Following are 28 T cell receptor beta chains from one sample sequenced in a study of T cells in Graves' hyperthyroidism and ophthalmopathy. Amplified TCR beta CDR3 regions derived from RNA transcripts. TCR CDR3 regions were first amplified by RT-PCR with HTBI primers. TCRdb re-analysed the multiplex PCR reads in MiXCR, keeping a single row per CDR3 protein. The sample shows about 520,000 distinct CDR3 sequences, approximately 24% of them seen only once. The sample comprised blood. Receptors originate from a young woman with Graves' ophthalmopathy.

J is TRBJ2-7 and V is TRBV6-1, with D possibly being TRBD2 (6 bases). The CDR3 extends over 15 amino acids. V was pared by 6 bases and J by 2 bases, with 17 bases between. In germline, CDR1 is MNHNS, CDR2 SASEGT. CDR3 DNA sequence: TGTGCCAGCAGCGGGTCATGGGAGGCTACCTACGAGCAGTACTTC. It is translated as CASSGSWEATYEQYF.

The chain joins TRBV5-1 to TRBJ1-1; D not resolved. The germline V gene has CDR1 SGHRS and CDR2 YFSETQ. The CDR3 is 14 residues long. With 3 bases removed from V and 5 bases from J, the gap between germline ends came to 14 bases. This chain's CDR3 is CASSSGPAGTEAFF. As DNA, the CDR3 is TGCGCCAGCAGCTCGGGCCCTGCGGGGACTGAAGCTTTCTTT.

The rearrangement uses TRBV6-1 and TRBJ1-2, with 7 bases matching TRBD1. After removal of 5 bases from V and 6 bases from J, the junction contained 9 bases not matched to a gene. Germline lookup yields CDR1 MNHNS and CDR2 SASEGT. CDR3 size: 14 residues. The CDR3 spells CASSTYRGRDGYTF. As DNA, the CDR3 is TGTGCCAGCAGTACCTACAGGGGAAGGGATGGCTACACCTTC.

This clonotype was seen repeatedly, ten times or more. This rearrangement joins TRBV7-9 to TRBJ2-7; the match to TRBD1 covers 8 bases. Germline assignment: CDR1 SEHNR and CDR2 FQNEAQ (reference sequence). This CDR3 region has 15 residues. The V gene end was trimmed by 0 bases and the J gene end by 6 bases; junction bases not matched to a gene: 7. The CDR3 region has the DNA TGTGCCAGCAGCTTAGCAGGACAGGGATTCTCCGAGCAGTACTTC. Its translation is CASSLAGQGFSEQYF. Full variable domain (missing parts from reference TRBV7-9 and TRBJ2-7): DTGVSQNPRHKITKRGQNVTFRCDPISEHNRLYWYRQTLGQGPEFLTYFQNEAQLEKSRLLSDRFSAERPKGSFSTLEIQRTEQGDSAMYLCASSLAGQGFSEQYFGPGTRLTVT.

The V gene is TRBV4-3, the J gene TRBJ2-5; D gene unclear. With 1 base removed from V and 1 base from J, the gap between germline ends came to 16 bases. This CDR3 region has 17 residues. Per the germline V gene, CDR1 is LGHNA and CDR2 is YSLEER. The CDR3 loop reads CASSQVLVTPSQETQYF. In DNA, the CDR3 is TGCGCCAGCAGCCAAGTCCTGGTCACCCCGTCCCAAGAGACCCAGTACTTC.

The chain combines TRBV9 with TRBJ1-3, with no clear D. In germline, CDR1 is SGDLS, CDR2 YYNGEE. This CDR3 is built from 16 residues. V was trimmed by 0 bases and J by 0 bases, leaving 10 bases between them. DNA of the CDR3: TGTGCCAGCAGCGTAGCTACAGTTTTCTCTGGAAACACCATATATTTT. Translation gives CASSVATVFSGNTIYF.

This clonotype has at least ten counts. This chain connects TRBV15 to TRBJ2-5; 14 bases are a match to TRBD2. Germline V CDR1 and CDR2: LNHNV, YYDKDF (reference sequence). CDR3 size: 16 residues. The J segment lost 4 bases and the V segment lost 5 bases, leaving 6 bases of the junction unmatched. CDR3 amino acids: CATSSWTSGGRETQYF. The CDR3 coding sequence is TGTGCCACCAGCTCATGGACTAGCGGGGGGCGAGAGACCCAGTACTTC.

This clonotype was recorded at least ten times. The chain couples TRBV5-1 to TRBJ1-1; no firm D call. The germline CDR1 and CDR2 sequences are SGHRS and YFSETQ. CDR3 length: 13 residues. V was trimmed by 5 bases and J by 2 bases, leaving 10 bases between them. The CDR3 DNA is TGCGCCAGCAGAGAACCAGGAAACACTGAAGCTTTCTTT. Translating it yields CASREPGNTEAFF.

This clonotype was seen at least ten times. The chain recombines TRBV6-1 with TRBJ1-5; perhaps TRBD1 as D (6 bases). Germline values: CDR1 MNHNS, CDR2 SASEGT. V was clipped by 7 bases and J by 3 bases, with 13 bases between them. The CDR3 extends over 14 amino acids. The CDR3 sequence: CASIERQANQPQHF. In DNA, the CDR3 is TGTGCCAGCATTGAGAGACAGGCCAATCAGCCCCAGCATTTT.

The chain has TRBV12-3 or TRBV12-4 and TRBJ2-5; D not certain. V gave up 1 base and J gave up 2 bases, with 14 bases separating them. The CDR3 totals 16 residues. This chain's CDR3 is CASSLVFARKQETQYF. CDR3 bases: TGTGCCAGCAGTTTAGTTTTCGCGAGAAAGCAAGAGACCCAGTACTTC.

This clonotype was picked up many times. The gene calls are TRBV6-1 and TRBJ1-5; 11 bases align to TRBD1. The CDR3 loop spans 15 amino acids. Germline CDR1 MNHNS, CDR2 SASEGT. The trim removed 6 bases at V and 5 bases at J, leaving 6 bases unmatched. CDR3 sequence: CASSQDRGLDQPQHF. CDR3 DNA: TGTGCCAGCAGCCAGGACAGGGGGCTGGATCAGCCCCAGCATTTT.

The V gene is TRBV27, the J gene TRBJ1-5, with a tentative D call TRBD1 (6 bases). The CDR3 sequence is 15 residues long. V shed 5 bases and J shed 4 bases, with 15 bases lying between them. The germline CDR1 and CDR2 sequences are MNHEY and SMNVEV (reference sequence). In nucleotides, the CDR3 is TGTGCCAGCAGTCTTCTGGGGGCAGGGAATCAGCCCCAGCATTTT. Translation: CASSLLGAGNQPQHF.

There are many counts of this clonotype. The chain carries TRBV7-2 and TRBJ1-6, with D tentatively TRBD1 (6 bases). Trimming shortened V by 5 bases and J by 10 bases, and 12 bases separated the two germline ends. The germline V gene has CDR1 SGHTA and CDR2 FQGNSA. There are 13 residues in the CDR3. CDR3 DNA sequence: TGTGCCAGCAGCATACAGGGTGGCTCACCCCTCCACTTT. Its protein is CASSIQGGSPLHF.

This clonotype occurred many times. The rearrangement links TRBV19 to TRBJ1-1; 11 bases agree with TRBD1. From germline, CDR1 is LNHDA and CDR2 SQIVND (reference sequence). Trimming at V came to 6 bases and at J to 1 base, leaving 10 bases not matched to a gene. The CDR3 has 17 residues. This chain's CDR3 is CASRTDRGLGENTEAFF. CDR3 bases: TGTGCCAGTAGAACGGACAGGGGGCTAGGGGAGAACACTGAAGCTTTCTTT.

This clonotype was counted only a few times. The chain is built from TRBV12-3 or TRBV12-4 and TRBJ2-2; 12 bases map to TRBD2. The length of the CDR3 is 17 residues. The V gene end was trimmed by 5 bases and the J gene end by 2 bases; junction bases not matched to a gene: 6. CDR3 protein: CASSPSLAGGNTGELFF. Here the CDR3 DNA reads TGTGCCAGCAGTCCATCACTAGCGGGGGGCAACACCGGGGAGCTGTTTTTT.

This clonotype has at least ten counts. The chain carries TRBV6-1 and TRBJ1-5; D remains unclear. CDR1 MNHNS and CDR2 SASEGT come from the germline V gene. The length of the CDR3 is 13 residues. Trimming left V 7 bases short and J 6 bases short, with 13 bases between. The CDR3 bases are TGTGCCAGCAACCAGATCGGCGGTCAGCCCCAGCATTTT. This gives the protein CASNQIGGQPQHF.

This clonotype has ten or more counts. The genes are TRBV27 and TRBJ2-7; TRBD1 matches 8 bases. The J segment lost 2 bases and the V segment lost 5 bases, leaving 8 bases of the junction unmatched. This CDR3 spans 15 amino acids. CDR1 and CDR2 (germline): MNHEY, SMNVEV (reference sequence). In DNA, the CDR3 is TGTGCCAGCAGTCCCACAGGGGGGAATGCCTACGAGCAGTACTTC. Amino acid sequence: CASSPTGGNAYEQYF.

This clonotype was seen a few times. V gene TRBV6-1 combines with J gene TRBJ2-5; TRBD1 matches 7 bases. This CDR3 is built from 15 residues. CDR1 is MNHNS, CDR2 SASEGT, per germline. J gave up 5 bases and V 6 bases, and 12 bases lay outside the gene matches. CDR3 nucleotide sequence: TGTGCCAGCAGGGGAGCCGGGACAGTCGGGGAGACCCAGTACTTC. Amino acids: CASRGAGTVGETQYF.

This clonotype was picked up many times. V is TRBV27 and J is TRBJ2-5, with TRBD1 matching over 12 bases. Germline loops: CDR1 MNHEY, CDR2 SMNVEV (reference sequence). After removal of 4 bases from V and 7 bases from J, the junction contained 13 bases not matched to a gene. The CDR3 runs 17 residues. In DNA form, the CDR3 reads TGTGCCAGCAGTTGGGGGACAGGGGGCGGTCCCCCAGGGACCCAGTACTTC. This translates into CASSWGTGGGPPGTQYF.

The genes are TRBV12-3 or TRBV12-4 and TRBJ2-2; weak D call: TRBD2 (5 bases). The CDR3 loop spans 14 amino acids. Trimming stripped 4 bases from V and 7 bases from J, with 13 bases between. This CDR3 is CASSSREKGGELFF. CDR3 bases: TGTGCCAGCAGTTCGAGGGAAAAAGGCGGGGAGCTGTTTTTT.

Details on this clonotype: A much larger clonotype is one base distant, so this may be a read error. The chain recombines TRBV7-2 with TRBJ2-2; no clear D. The CDR3 extends over 12 amino acids. From germline, CDR1 is SGHTA and CDR2 FQGNSA. V lost 4 bases, J lost 5 bases, and 5 bases lay in between. The CDR3 is CASSSETGELFF. The CDR3 DNA follows: TGTGCCAGCAGCTCCGAAACCGGGGAGCTGTTTTTT.

There are many counts of this clonotype. This chain connects TRBV19 to TRBJ1-2; no definite D call. The germline V gene has CDR1 LNHDA and CDR2 SQIVND (reference sequence). V lost 3 bases, J lost 6 bases, and 14 bases lay in between. CDR3 length: 14 amino acids. For the CDR3, the DNA is TGTGCCAGTAGTATCGACCTCGGAGGGCATGGCTACACCTTC. It is translated as CASSIDLGGHGYTF.

This clonotype was recorded at least ten times. The rearrangement joins TRBV6-5 to TRBJ1-1, with D perhaps TRBD1 (5 bases). The CDR3 is made up of 15 amino acids. V shed 0 bases and J shed 1 base, with 9 bases lying between them. The germline V gene has CDR1 MNHEY and CDR2 SVGAGI. The CDR3 coding sequence is TGTGCCAGCAGTTACTCCTGGCAGGGGAACACTGAAGCTTTCTTT. Amino acid sequence: CASSYSWQGNTEAFF.

The sample holds many counts of this clonotype. The V and J genes are TRBV27 and TRBJ2-5; D is unclear. Germline CDR1 MNHEY, CDR2 SMNVEV (reference sequence). The CDR3 covers 13 residues. V lost 3 bases to trimming and J lost 1 base, with 6 bases between them. CDR3 in DNA: TGTGCCAGCAGTTTTTTACCCCAAGAGACCCAGTACTTC. Translating it yields CASSFLPQETQYF.

This clonotype was counted between two and nine times. The gene calls are TRBV19 and TRBJ2-7; no clear D. The V end lost 4 bases, the J end lost 3 bases, and 10 bases lay between the germline ends. This CDR3 spans 13 amino acids. Germline assignment: CDR1 LNHDA and CDR2 SQIVND (reference sequence). In DNA form, the CDR3 reads TGTGCCAGTAGTAAGGCAAACTTCTACGAGCAGTACTTC. It translates to CASSKANFYEQYF.

The chain employs TRBV11-2 and TRBJ2-7; D call uncertain. CDR1 and CDR2 from the germline V gene are SGHAT and FQNNGV. This CDR3 has 17 amino acids. V lost 4 bases and J 0 bases, leaving 19 bases between the germline ends. CDR3 nucleotides: TGTGCCAGCAGCTCCCCCGGCGCGGACCCGAGCTCCTACGAGCAGTACTTC. This encodes CASSSPGADPSSYEQYF.

This clonotype was observed many times. This chain connects TRBV10-3 to TRBJ1-2; D ambiguous. Germline CDR1 reads ENHRY; CDR2 reads SYGVKD. There are 11 residues in the CDR3. V lost 10 bases to trimming and J lost 3 bases, with 9 bases between them. The CDR3 region has the DNA TGTGCCACCCCCGGAGACTATGGCTACACCTTC. Translated: CATPGDYGYTF.

The chain recombines TRBV27 with TRBJ1-5; 10 nucleotides agree with TRBD1. CDR3 size: 12 residues. CDR1 MNHEY and CDR2 SMNVEV come from the germline V gene (reference sequence). Here the CDR3 DNA reads TGTGCGGCTGGGACAGGGGTTCAGCCCCAGCATTTT. Protein product: CAAGTGVQPQHF.